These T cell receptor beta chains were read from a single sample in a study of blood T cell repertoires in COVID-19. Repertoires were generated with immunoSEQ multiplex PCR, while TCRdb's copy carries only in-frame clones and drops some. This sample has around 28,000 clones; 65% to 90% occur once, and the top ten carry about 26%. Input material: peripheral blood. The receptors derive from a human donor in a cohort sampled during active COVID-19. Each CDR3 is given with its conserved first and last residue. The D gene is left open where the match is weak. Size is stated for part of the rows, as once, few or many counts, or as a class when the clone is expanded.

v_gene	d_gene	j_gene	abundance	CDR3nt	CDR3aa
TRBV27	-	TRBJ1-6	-	TGTGCCAGCAGTTTAATAGGGGGAGGGGATTCACCCCTCCACTTT	CASSLIGGGDSPLHF
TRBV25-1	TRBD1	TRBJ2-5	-	TGTGCCAGCAGTGAGGGGACAGATAGGCAAGAGACCCAGTACTTC	CASSEGTDRQETQYF
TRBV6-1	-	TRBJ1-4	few	TGTGCCAGCAGTGAAGCGGGGGGTCTAGGGAATGAAAAACTGTTTTTT	CASSEAGGLGNEKLFF
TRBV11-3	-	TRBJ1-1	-	TGTGCCAGCAGCTCTCGTAACACTGAAGCTTTCTTT	CASSSRNTEAFF
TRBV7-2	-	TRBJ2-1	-	TGTGCCAGCAAAAGACAGATGAGCTCCTACAATGAGCAGTTCTTC	CASKRQMSSYNEQFF
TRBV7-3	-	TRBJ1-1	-	TGTGCCAGTACCATAGGGGAAGGGACTGAAGCTTTCTTT	CASTIGEGTEAFF
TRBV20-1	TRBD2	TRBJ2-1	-	TGCAGTGCTAGTAACCTAGCGGGGGATGAGCAGTTCTTC	CSASNLAGDEQFF
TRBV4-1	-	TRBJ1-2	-	TGCGCCAGCAGCCAACCCGGGACTCAATTCCTCTATGGCTACACCTTC	CASSQPGTQFLYGYTF
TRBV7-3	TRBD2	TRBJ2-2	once	TGTGCCAGCAGACAGAATGGCGGGGGTCCCAGCACCGGGGAGCTGTTTTTT	CASRQNGGGPSTGELFF
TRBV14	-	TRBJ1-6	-	TGTGCCAGCAGCCATGGAGGGGATAATTCACCCCTCCACTTT	CASSHGGDNSPLHF
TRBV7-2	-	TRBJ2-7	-	TGTGCCAGCAGCTTACCTCTGAGTTCGGGCAGGGGTTACGAGCAGTACTTC	CASSLPLSSGRGYEQYF
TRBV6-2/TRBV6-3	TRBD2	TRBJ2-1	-	TGTGCCAGCAGTTACAGGGGAGGGGATTACAATGAGCAGTTCTTC	CASSYRGGDYNEQFF
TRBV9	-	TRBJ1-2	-	TGTGCCAGCAGCCCCCTTGGGAGCCCATATGGCTACACCTTC	CASSPLGSPYGYTF
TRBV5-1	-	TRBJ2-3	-	TGCGCCAGCAGCTTGGGCAGACTAACCAGCACAGATACGCAGTATTTT	CASSLGRLTSTDTQYF
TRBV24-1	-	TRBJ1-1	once	TGTGCCACCAGTGATTCCCCTCCGAGGAACACTGAAGCTTTCTTT	CATSDSPPRNTEAFF
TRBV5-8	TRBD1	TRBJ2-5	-	TGTGCCAGCAGCACCGGGACAGGGGGCTCAGAGACCCAGTACTTC	CASSTGTGGSETQYF